The sequence of this T cell receptor (beta chain) was determined in a study of blood T cell repertoires in COVID-19. Germline V gives CDR1 SNHLY, CDR2 FYNNEI. Trimming removed 4 bases from V and 4 bases from J, with 19 bases in between. The CDR3 contains 16 residues. As originally analysed: Using reference gene primer amplification, nucleated cell counts were estimated. TCRdb's table, derived via immunoSEQ multiplex PCR, lists solely in-frame clones and lacks some. The V and J calls and clone size are taken from that table; D and trimming were inferred from the DNA. The data hold about 200,000 clones, with approximately 86% observed a single time. Grouping used clinical history reported by participants in a survey and questionnaire.

Sequenced: PBMCs or T cells enriched from blood (not recorded which). The chain carries TRBV2 and TRBJ1-2; D might be TRBD1 (5 bases). The receptor comes from a woman aged 30 to 39 who had been exposed to COVID-19. The CDR3 nucleotides read TGTGCCAGCAGTGTTCTTACAGGAGAGAAAGCCTATGGCTACACCTTC. Its protein product is CASSVLTGEKAYGYTF.